These 20 T cell receptor beta chains were sequenced from one sample in a study of shared clonotypes between healthy human individuals. Sequencing used immunoSEQ multiplex PCR; TCRdb keeps in-frame clones, though not all of them. Of millions of clones listed, approximately 95% were seen once; the top ten hold 0.13%. The sequenced sample consisted of naive CD4+ T cells sorted from blood. Subset defined: CD45RA+ positively selected. These receptors came from a man aged 18 to 35 in good health.

This chain links TRBV14 with TRBJ1-1; no firm D call. V was cut by 6 bases and J by 3 bases, with 11 bases left in between. This CDR3 has 13 residues. Germline V CDR1 and CDR2: SGHDN, FVKESK. CDR3 nucleotide sequence: TGTGCCAGCAGGCTGCTGGGCCACACTGAAGCTTTCTTT. Translating it yields CASRLLGHTEAFF.

This clone showed up just once. At the DNA level, this CDR3 is encoded by other sequences in the same sample as well. The V and J genes are TRBV29-1 and TRBJ1-4; D ambiguous. CDR1 is SQVTM and CDR2 is ANQGSEA in the germline V gene. Trimming cost V 6 bases and J 8 bases, with 13 bases left between them. This CDR3 has 12 amino acids. CDR3 amino acids: CSVGRQGEKLFF. The CDR3 coding sequence is TGCAGCGTGGGCCGTCAAGGGGAAAAACTGTTTTTT.

This clone showed up just once. This sequence joins TRBV14 and TRBJ1-4; D uncertain. V was trimmed by 0 bases and J by 7 bases, leaving 12 bases between them. Germline V gene lookup returns CDR1 SGHDN and CDR2 FVKESK. This CDR3 is 15 amino acids long. CDR3 sequence reads: CASSQDHGSPEKLFF. The CDR3 DNA is TGTGCCAGCAGCCAAGATCACGGCAGCCCTGAAAAACTGTTTTTT.

This clone was counted a single time. The rearrangement uses TRBV18 and TRBJ1-1, with 7 bases identical to TRBD1. The CDR3 has 16 amino acids. The trim removed 4 bases at V and 1 base at J, leaving 9 bases unmatched. Germline V gives CDR1 KGHSH, CDR2 LQKENI. The CDR3 here is CASSQIRQGANTEAFF. The CDR3 DNA follows: TGTGCCAGCTCACAAATTCGACAGGGTGCGAACACTGAAGCTTTCTTT. The variable domain in full, completed from reference TRBV18 and TRBJ1-1, reads NAGVMQNPRHLVRRRGQEARLRCSPMKGHSHVYWYRQLPEEGLKFMVYLQKENIIDESGMPKERFSAEFPKEGPSILRIQQVVRGDSAAYFCASSQIRQGANTEAFFGQGTRLTVV.

The V and J genes are TRBV7-9 and TRBJ2-3; D perhaps matches TRBD2 (5 bases). The CDR3 is made up of 15 amino acids. Germline V lookup: CDR1 SEHNR, CDR2 FQNEAQ (reference sequence). Trimming took 6 bases from V and 0 from J, leaving 13 bases between them. The CDR3 DNA is TGTGCCAGCAGGGCTCGGGGTCCTAGCACAGATACGCAGTATTTT. Protein sequence: CASRARGPSTDTQYF.

V is TRBV5-1 and J is TRBJ2-3; no reliable D call. The length of the CDR3 is 12 residues. Trimming removed 2 bases from V and 3 bases from J, with 4 bases in between. CDR1 is SGHRS, CDR2 YFSETQ, per germline. CDR3: CASSFLTDTQYF. The CDR3 DNA sequence: TGCGCCAGCAGCTTCCTAACAGATACGCAGTATTTT. The variable domain in full, completed from reference TRBV5-1 and TRBJ2-3, reads KAGVTQTPRYLIKTRGQQVTLSCSPISGHRSVSWYQQTPGQGLQFLFEYFSETQRNKGNFPGRFSGRQFSNSRSEMNVSTLELGDSALYLCASSFLTDTQYFGPGTRLTVL.

This sequence joins TRBV4-3 and TRBJ1-2; no clear D. This CDR3 has 14 amino acids. Germline V gene data show CDR1 as LGHNA and CDR2 as YSLEER. V lost 0 bases, J lost 5 bases, and 10 bases lay in between. The CDR3 protein is CASSQDRGLYGYTF. CDR3 nucleotide sequence: TGCGCCAGCAGCCAAGATCGGGGTTTGTATGGCTACACCTTC.

This clone was counted between two and nine times. The chain is built from TRBV6-5 and TRBJ1-1, with D possibly TRBD1 on 5 matching bases. The CDR3 has 13 amino acids. With 5 bases removed from V and 1 base from J, the gap between germline ends came to 8 bases. Germline CDR1 is MNHEY and CDR2 is SVGAGI. CDR3 bases: TGTGCCAGCAGTCGGGACCAGAACACTGAAGCTTTCTTT. Translating gives CASSRDQNTEAFF.

The chain employs TRBV19 and TRBJ1-2, with 9 positions matching TRBD1. The CDR3 has 14 residues. The J segment lost 5 bases and the V segment lost 4 bases, leaving 5 bases of the junction unmatched. CDR1 and CDR2 from the germline V gene are LNHDA and SQIVND (reference sequence). The CDR3 nucleotides are TGTGCCAGTAGTACCCGGGACAGGGCGTATGGCTACACCTTC. As protein: CASSTRDRAYGYTF.

Notes on this clone: Other DNA sequences of this sample code for an identical CDR3. The V gene is TRBV5-6, the J gene TRBJ2-2, with D uncertain. Germline CDR1 reads SGHDT; CDR2 reads YYEEEE. The germline V and J ends were trimmed by 0 bases and 6 bases, with 6 bases remaining between them. The CDR3 has 13 amino acids. CDR3 sequence (DNA): TGTGCCAGCAGCTTGGGACGCGCCGGGGAGCTGTTTTTT. As protein: CASSLGRAGELFF.

The chain carries TRBV29-1 and TRBJ2-5; 11 bases map to TRBD1. The CDR3 is 15 residues long. Trimming removed 6 bases from V and 2 bases from J; junction bases left unmatched: 8. Germline CDR1 SQVTM, CDR2 ANQGSEA. The CDR3 sequence is CSVRRGTGGQETQYF. The CDR3 DNA reads TGCAGCGTGCGGCGCGGGACAGGGGGACAAGAGACCCAGTACTTC.

The chain has TRBV6-6 and TRBJ1-6; weak D call: TRBD1 (5 bases). The CDR3 contains 14 residues. CDR1 MNHNY and CDR2 SVGAGI come from the germline V gene (reference sequence). Trimming removed 7 bases at V and 5 bases at J, with 12 bases between. This CDR3 reads CASNLGRNNSPLHF. As DNA, the CDR3 is TGTGCCAGCAACCTGGGACGAAATAATTCACCCCTCCACTTT.

The chain has TRBV2 and TRBJ1-1; unclear D gene. CDR3 length: 13 amino acids. Germline V lookup: CDR1 SNHLY, CDR2 FYNNEI. Trimming took off 4 bases at V and 3 bases at J, with 9 bases between the two ends. The DNA of the CDR3 is TGTGCCAGCAGTGTAACAGAATACACTGAAGCTTTCTTT. Amino acid sequence: CASSVTEYTEAFF. Complete variable domain (other parts from reference TRBV2 and TRBJ1-1): EPEVTQTPSHQVTQMGQEVILRCVPISNHLYFYWYRQILGQKVEFLVSFYNNEISEKSEIFDDQFSVERPDGSNFTLKIRSTKLEDSAMYFCASSVTEYTEAFFGQGTRLTVV.

This chain joins TRBV11-2 and TRBJ2-5; D is possibly TRBD1 or TRBD2 (5 bases each). The CDR3 loop spans 16 amino acids. The V end was cut by 1 base, the J end by 2 bases, with 14 bases between. Germline CDR1 reads SGHAT; CDR2 reads FQNNGV. The CDR3 protein is CASSLGGKGVQETQYF. The CDR3 DNA reads as TGTGCCAGCAGCTTAGGGGGGAAAGGGGTGCAAGAGACCCAGTACTTC.

The V and J genes are TRBV5-1 and TRBJ2-7; 8 bases match TRBD1. The CDR3 consists of 15 residues. The germline V gene has CDR1 SGHRS and CDR2 YFSETQ. Germline trimming cut 0 bases from V and 7 bases from J; bases unmatched to any gene: 9. In DNA, the CDR3 is TGCGCCAGCAGCTTGGAAGGGACAGGAGGCCTTGAGCAGTACTTC. This translates into CASSLEGTGGLEQYF.

This chain uses TRBV7-2 with TRBJ2-4; the D is unclear. Germline values: CDR1 SGHTA, CDR2 FQGNSA. V lost 1 base and J lost 0, with 7 bases in between. This CDR3 region has 15 residues. CDR3 in DNA: TGTGCCAGCAGCTTAGGGGTCCTAGCCAAAAACATTCAGTACTTC. Amino acid sequence: CASSLGVLAKNIQYF.

The chain links TRBV5-5 to TRBJ2-7, with a possible D match to TRBD2 (6 bases). Trimming cost V 4 bases and J 0 bases, with 20 bases left between them. This CDR3 comprises 17 residues. Germline CDR1 is SGHKS and CDR2 is YYEKEE (reference sequence). CDR3 protein: CASSTRWGPGSSYEQYF. CDR3 DNA: TGTGCCAGCAGCACTCGATGGGGCCCCGGGAGCTCCTACGAGCAGTACTTC.

The rearrangement joins TRBV19 to TRBJ2-2, with unresolved D. Germline V gene lookup returns CDR1 LNHDA and CDR2 SQIVND (reference sequence). The ends were cut back, 5 bases at V and 4 bases at J, with 11 bases in the middle. This CDR3 comprises 14 residues. DNA of the CDR3: TGTGCCAGTAGTCAGGTTGGAGCCACCGGGGAGCTGTTTTTT. Translated, it gives CASSQVGATGELFF.

Points on this clone: The same CDR3 arises from other DNA sequences in this sample as well. This chain uses TRBV4-1 with TRBJ1-2; D perhaps matches TRBD1 (5 bases). This CDR3 has 13 residues. Trimming took 1 base from V and 4 from J, leaving 7 bases between them. Germline-derived CDR1 and CDR2 are MGHRA and YSYEKL. CDR3 nucleotides: TGCGCCAGCAGCCAAGGGCAGGGCTATGGCTACACCTTC. This translates into CASSQGQGYGYTF.

The chain couples TRBV28 to TRBJ2-4; 7 nucleotides agree with TRBD2. J lost 2 bases, V lost 8 bases, and 12 bases had no gene match. Germline CDR1 reads MDHEN; CDR2 reads SYDVKM. The CDR3 totals 16 residues. In DNA form, the CDR3 reads TGTGCCAGCGGGGGGGATAGCGTCTTTACCAAAAACATTCAGTACTTC. Encoded protein: CASGGDSVFTKNIQYF.